The entry below gives a single T cell receptor beta chain sequence along with its context. Its antigen is currently unknown. The protocol was immunoSEQ multiplex PCR, while the TCRdb copy is restricted to in-frame clones and leaves out a portion. The sample shows millions of clones, about 95% of them seen only once. The entry originates in a study of shared clonotypes between healthy human individuals. CD45RO-negative cells were positively selected for CCR7, leaving out terminally differentiated effector memory CD45RA+ cells. Per germline, CDR1 MNHNY and CDR2 SVGAGI (reference sequence). The CDR3 runs 13 residues. The germline V and J ends were trimmed by 3 bases and 4 bases, with 9 bases remaining between them. Study-wide points: Tissues were not sampled, only blood, and their repertoires likely differ.

The sample was naive CD8+ T cells sorted from blood. This receptor was obtained from a man aged 18 to 29 in good health. The chain carries TRBV6-6 and TRBJ1-1; D is undetermined. The CDR3 spells CASSYGEGTEAFF. The CDR3 DNA reads as TGTGCCAGCAGTTATGGGGAGGGCACTGAAGCTTTCTTT.